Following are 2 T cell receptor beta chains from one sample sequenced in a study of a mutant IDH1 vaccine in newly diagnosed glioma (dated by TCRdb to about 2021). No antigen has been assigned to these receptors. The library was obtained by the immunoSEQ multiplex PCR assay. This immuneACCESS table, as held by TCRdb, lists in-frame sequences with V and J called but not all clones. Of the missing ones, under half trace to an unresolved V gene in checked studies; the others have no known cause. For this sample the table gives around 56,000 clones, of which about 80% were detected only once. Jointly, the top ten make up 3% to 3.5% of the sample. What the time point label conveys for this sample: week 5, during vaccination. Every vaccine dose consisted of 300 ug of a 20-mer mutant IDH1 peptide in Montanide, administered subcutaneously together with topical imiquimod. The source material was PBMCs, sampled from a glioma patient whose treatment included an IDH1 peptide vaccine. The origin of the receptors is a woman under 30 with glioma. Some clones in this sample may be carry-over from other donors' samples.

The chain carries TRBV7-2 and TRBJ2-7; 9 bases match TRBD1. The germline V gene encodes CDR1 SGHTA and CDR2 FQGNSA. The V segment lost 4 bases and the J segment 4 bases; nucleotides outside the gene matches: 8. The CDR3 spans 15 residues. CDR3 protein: CASSSPGTGRYEQYF. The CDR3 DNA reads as TGTGCCAGCAGCTCCCCCGGGACAGGGAGGTACGAGCAGTACTTC.

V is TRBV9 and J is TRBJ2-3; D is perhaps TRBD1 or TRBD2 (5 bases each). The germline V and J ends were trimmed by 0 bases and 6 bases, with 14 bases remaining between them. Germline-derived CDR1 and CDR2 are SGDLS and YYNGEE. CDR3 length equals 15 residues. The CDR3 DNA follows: TGTGCCAGCAGCGTAGTTCCAGGGACGACCGATACGCAGTATTTT. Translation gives CASSVVPGTTDTQYF.